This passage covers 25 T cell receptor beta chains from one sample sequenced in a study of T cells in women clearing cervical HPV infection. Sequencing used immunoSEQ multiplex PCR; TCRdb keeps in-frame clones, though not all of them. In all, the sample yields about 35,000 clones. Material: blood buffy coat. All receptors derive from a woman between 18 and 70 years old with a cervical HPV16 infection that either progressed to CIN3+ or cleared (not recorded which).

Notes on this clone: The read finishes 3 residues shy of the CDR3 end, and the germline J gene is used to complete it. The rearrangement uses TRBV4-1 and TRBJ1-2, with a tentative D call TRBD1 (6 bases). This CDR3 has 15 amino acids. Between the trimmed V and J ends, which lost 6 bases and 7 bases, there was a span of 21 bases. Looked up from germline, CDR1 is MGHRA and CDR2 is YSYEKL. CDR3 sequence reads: CASSNRAIRARGYTF. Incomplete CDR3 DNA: TGCGCCAGCAGTAACAGGGCTATCAGGGCTCGTGGC.

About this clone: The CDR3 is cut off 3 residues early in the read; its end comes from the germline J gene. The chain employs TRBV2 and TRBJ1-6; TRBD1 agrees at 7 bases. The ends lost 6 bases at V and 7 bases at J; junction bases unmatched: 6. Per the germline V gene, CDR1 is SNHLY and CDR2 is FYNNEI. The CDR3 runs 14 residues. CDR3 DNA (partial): TGTGCCAGCAGACCGGGACAGCAGAATTCACCC. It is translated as CASRPGQQNSP. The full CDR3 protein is CASRPGQQNSPLHF.

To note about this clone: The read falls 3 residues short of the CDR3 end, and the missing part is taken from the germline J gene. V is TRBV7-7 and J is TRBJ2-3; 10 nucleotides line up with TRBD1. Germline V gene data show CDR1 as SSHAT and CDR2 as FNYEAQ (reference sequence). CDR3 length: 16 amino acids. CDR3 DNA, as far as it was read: TGTGCCAGCAGCCCGTGGGACAGGGGATCCCAAGAGACG. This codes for CASSPWDRGSQET. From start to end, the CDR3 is CASSPWDRGSQETQYF.

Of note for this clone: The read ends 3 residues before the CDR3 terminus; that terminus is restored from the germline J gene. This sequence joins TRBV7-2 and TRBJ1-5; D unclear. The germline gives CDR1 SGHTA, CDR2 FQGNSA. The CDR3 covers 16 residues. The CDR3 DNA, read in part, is TGTGCCAGCAGCTTAGCTAGCGGGAGTGGAACAGATCCC. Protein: CASSLASGSGTDP. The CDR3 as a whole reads CASSLASGSGTDPQHF.

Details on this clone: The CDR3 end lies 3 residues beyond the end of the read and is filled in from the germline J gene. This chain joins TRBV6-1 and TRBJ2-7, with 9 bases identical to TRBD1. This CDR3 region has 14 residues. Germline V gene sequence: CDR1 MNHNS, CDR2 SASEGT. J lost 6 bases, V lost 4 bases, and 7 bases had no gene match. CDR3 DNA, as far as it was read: TGTGCCAGCAGTGGCGGACAGGGGAAGGGCGAG. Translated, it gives CASSGGQGKGE. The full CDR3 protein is CASSGGQGKGEQYF.

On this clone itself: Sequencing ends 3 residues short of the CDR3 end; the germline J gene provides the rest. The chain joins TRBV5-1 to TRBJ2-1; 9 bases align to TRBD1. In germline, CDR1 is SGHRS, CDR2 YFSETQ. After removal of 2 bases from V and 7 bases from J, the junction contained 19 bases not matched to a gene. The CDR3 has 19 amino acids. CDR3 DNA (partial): TGCGCCAGCAGCTTCCGAACCCTATCTCCCGGGACAGGGAGTAATGAG. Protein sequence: CASSFRTLSPGTGSNE. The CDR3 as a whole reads CASSFRTLSPGTGSNEQFF.

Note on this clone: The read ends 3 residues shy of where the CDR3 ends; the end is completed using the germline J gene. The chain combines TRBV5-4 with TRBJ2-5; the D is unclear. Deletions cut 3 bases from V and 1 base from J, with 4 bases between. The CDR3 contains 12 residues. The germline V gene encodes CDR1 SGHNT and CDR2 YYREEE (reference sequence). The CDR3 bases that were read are TGTGCCAGCAGCTCCCTCCAAGAGACC. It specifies CASSSLQET. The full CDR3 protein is CASSSLQETQYF.

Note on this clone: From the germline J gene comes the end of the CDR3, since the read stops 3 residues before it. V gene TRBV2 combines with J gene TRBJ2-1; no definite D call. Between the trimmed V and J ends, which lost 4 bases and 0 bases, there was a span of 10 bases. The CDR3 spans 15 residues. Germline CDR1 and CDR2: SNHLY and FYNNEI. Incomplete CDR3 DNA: TGTGCCAGCAGTGGGGCCCCGCTCTCCTACAATGAG. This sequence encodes CASSGAPLSYNE. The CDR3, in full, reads CASSGAPLSYNEQFF.

CDR3: CASSPGLSNEQFF. The DNA read from the CDR3 is TGTGCCAGCTCACCAGGACTTTCCAATGAG. This chain joins TRBV18 and TRBJ2-1; D is possibly TRBD2 (5 bases). The sequence runs out 3 residues before the end of the CDR3; the remainder is reconstructed from the germline J gene. The CDR3 has 13 amino acids. Trimming cost V 2 bases and J 6 bases, with 8 bases left between them. In germline, CDR1 is KGHSH, CDR2 LQKENI.

The CDR3: CASSLGTAPSYEQYF. CDR3 DNA, as far as it was read: TGCGCCAGCAGCTTGGGCACAGCTCCCTCCTACGAG. This chain links TRBV5-1 with TRBJ2-7, with no clear D. The DNA ends 3 residues before the CDR3 does, and the rest of the CDR3 is filled in from the germline J gene. Trimming left V 0 bases short and J 0 bases short, with 10 bases between. The germline CDR1 and CDR2 sequences are SGHRS and YFSETQ. This CDR3 contains 15 residues.

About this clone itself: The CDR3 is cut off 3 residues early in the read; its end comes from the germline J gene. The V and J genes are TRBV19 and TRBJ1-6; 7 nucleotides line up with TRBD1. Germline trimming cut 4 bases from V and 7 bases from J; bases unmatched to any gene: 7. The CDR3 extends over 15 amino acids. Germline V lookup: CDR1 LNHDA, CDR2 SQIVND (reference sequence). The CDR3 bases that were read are TGTGCCAGTAGTAGCGCCCCACAGGGGAATTCACCC. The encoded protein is CASSSAPQGNSP. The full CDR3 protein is CASSSAPQGNSPLHF.

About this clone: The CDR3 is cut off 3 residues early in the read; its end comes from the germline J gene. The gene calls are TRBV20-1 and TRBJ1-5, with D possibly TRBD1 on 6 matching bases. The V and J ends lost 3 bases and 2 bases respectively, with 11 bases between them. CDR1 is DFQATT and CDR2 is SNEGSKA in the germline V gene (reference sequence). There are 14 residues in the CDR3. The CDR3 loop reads CSASSGGGNQPQHF. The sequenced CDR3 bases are TGCAGTGCTAGCTCTGGGGGCGGCAATCAGCCC.

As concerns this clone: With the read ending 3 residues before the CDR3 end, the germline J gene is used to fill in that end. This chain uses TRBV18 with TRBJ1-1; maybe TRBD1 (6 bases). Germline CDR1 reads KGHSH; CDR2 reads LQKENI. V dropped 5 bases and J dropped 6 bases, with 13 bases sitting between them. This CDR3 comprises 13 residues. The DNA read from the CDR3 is TGTGCCAGCTCATCCACAGGGAATTCTGAA. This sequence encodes CASSSTGNSE. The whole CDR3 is CASSSTGNSEAFF.

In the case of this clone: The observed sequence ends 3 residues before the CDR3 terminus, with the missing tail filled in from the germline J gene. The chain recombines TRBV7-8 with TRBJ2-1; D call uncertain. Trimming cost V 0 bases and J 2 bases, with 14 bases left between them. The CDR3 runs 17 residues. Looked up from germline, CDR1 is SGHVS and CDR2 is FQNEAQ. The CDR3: CASSLASQSSPYNEQFF. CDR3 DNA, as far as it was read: TGTGCCAGCAGCTTAGCATCCCAAAGTAGCCCCTACAATGAG.

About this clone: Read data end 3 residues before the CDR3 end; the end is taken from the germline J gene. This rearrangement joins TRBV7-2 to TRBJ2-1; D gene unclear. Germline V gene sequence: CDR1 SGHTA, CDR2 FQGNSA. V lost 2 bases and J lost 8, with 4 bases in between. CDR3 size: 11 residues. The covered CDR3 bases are TGTGCCAGCAGCTTATTCTATGAG. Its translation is CASSLFYE. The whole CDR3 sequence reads CASSLFYEQFF.

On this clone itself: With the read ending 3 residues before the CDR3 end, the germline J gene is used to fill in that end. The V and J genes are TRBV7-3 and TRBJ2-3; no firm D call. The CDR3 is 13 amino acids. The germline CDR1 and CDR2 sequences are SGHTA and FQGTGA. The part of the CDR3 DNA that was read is TGTGCCAGCAGCTTAATCCCAGGTCAGCCG. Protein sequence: CASSLIPGQP. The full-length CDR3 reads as CASSLIPGQPQYF.

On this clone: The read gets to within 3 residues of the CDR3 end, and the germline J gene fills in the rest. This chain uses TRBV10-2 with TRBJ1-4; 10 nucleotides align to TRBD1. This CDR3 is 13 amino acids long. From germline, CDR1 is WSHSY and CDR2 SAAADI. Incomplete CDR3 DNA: TGCGCCAGCAGGGACAGGGGGAATTCACCA. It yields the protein CASRDRGNSP. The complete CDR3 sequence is CASRDRGNSPLFF.

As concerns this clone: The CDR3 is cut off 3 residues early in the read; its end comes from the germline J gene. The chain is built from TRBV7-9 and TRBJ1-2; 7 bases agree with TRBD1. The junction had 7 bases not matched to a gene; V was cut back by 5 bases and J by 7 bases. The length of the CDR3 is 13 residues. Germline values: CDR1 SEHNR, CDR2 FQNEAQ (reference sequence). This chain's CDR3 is CASSTRQGLGYTF. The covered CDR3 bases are TGTGCCAGCAGCACCCGACAGGGTCTTGGC. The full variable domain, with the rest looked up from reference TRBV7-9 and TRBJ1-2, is DTGVSQNPRHKITKRGQNVTFRCDPISEHNRLYWYRQTLGQGPEFLTYFQNEAQLEKSRLLSDRFSAERPKGSFSTLEIQRTEQGDSAMYLCASSTRQGLGYTFGSGTRLTVV.

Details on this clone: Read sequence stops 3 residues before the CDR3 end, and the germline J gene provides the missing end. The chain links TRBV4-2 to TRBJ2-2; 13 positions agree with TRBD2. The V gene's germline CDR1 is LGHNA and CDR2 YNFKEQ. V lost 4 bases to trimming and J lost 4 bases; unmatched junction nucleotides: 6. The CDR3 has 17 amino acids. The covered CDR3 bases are TGTGCCAGCAGCCCACTAGCGGGAGGGCCGCGCACCGGGGAG. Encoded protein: CASSPLAGGPRTGE. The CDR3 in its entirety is CASSPLAGGPRTGELFF.

CDR3 loop: CASSPPGLGGWNYTF. Incomplete CDR3 DNA: TGTGCCAGCTCACCACCGGGGCTAGGGGGCTGGAAC. The chain carries TRBV18 and TRBJ1-2; 7 nucleotides match TRBD1. The read ends 3 residues before the CDR3 terminus; that terminus is restored from the germline J gene. The CDR3 covers 15 residues. Germline V gene lookup returns CDR1 KGHSH and CDR2 LQKENI.

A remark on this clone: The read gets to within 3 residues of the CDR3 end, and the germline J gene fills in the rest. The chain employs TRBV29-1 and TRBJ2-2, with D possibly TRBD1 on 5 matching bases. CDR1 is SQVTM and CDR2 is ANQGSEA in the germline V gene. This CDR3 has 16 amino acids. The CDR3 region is CSVPDPGNSGANVLFF. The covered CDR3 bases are TGCAGCGTCCCCGACCCTGGAAACTCTGGGGCCAACGTG.

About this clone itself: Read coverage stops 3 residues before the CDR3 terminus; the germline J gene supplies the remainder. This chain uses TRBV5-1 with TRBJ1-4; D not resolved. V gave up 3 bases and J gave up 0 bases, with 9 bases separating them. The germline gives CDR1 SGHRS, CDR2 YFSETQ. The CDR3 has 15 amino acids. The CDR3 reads CASSSEGSTNEKLFF. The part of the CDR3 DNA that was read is TGCGCCAGCAGCTCCGAGGGTTCAACTAATGAAAAA.

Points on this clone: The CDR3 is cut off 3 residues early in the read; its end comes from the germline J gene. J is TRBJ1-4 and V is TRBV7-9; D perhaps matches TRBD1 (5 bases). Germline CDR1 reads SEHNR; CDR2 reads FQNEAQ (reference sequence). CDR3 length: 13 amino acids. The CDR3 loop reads CASSGPGANVLFF. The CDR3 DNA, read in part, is TGTGCCAGCAGCGGGCCTGGGGCCAACGTA.

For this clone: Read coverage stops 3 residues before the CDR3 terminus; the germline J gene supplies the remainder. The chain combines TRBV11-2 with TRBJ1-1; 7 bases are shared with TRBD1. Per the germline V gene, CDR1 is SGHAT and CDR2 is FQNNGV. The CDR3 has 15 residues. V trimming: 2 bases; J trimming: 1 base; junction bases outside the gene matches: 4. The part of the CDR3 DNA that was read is TGTGCCAGCAGCTTATCACCAGGGGGGAACACTGAA. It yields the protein CASSLSPGGNTE. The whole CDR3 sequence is CASSLSPGGNTEAFF.

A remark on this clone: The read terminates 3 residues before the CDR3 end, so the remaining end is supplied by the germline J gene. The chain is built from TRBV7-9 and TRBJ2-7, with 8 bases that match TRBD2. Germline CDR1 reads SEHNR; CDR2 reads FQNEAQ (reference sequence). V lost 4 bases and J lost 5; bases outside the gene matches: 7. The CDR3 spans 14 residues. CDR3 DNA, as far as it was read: TGTGCCAGCAGCTCCGGACTAGCCCCGAACGAG. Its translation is CASSSGLAPNE. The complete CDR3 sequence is CASSSGLAPNEQYF.